This TCR beta chain was found in a study of blood T cell repertoires in COVID-19. Study at large: The study drew acute and convalescent COVID-19 samples from the United States, Italy and Spain. The analysed material was cDNA or gDNA that came from T cells, B-cell-depleted T cells, or PBMCs.

In the original analysis: Reference gene primer amplification gave estimated nucleated cell counts. The protocol was immunoSEQ multiplex PCR, while the TCRdb copy is restricted to in-frame clones and leaves out a portion. V, J and clone size are those of that table, while D and trimming were read from the DNA. The repertoire holds around 68,000 clones, with approximately 78% as singletons. The germline gives CDR1 MNHEY, CDR2 SMNVEV (reference sequence). The CDR3 extends over 14 amino acids. V dropped 4 bases and J dropped 3 bases, with 10 bases sitting between them. The receptor was isolated from a human donor in a cohort sampled during active COVID-19. The specimen was peripheral blood. The rearrangement links TRBV27 to TRBJ1-5, with D tentatively TRBD1 (6 bases). The CDR3 DNA reads TGTGCCAGCAGTTCAACAGGGAACAATCAGCCCCAGCATTTT. It encodes CASSSTGNNQPQHF.